These 19 T cell receptor beta chains share one sample of origin, sequenced in a study of T cells in tuberculosis. Sequencing used immunoSEQ multiplex PCR; TCRdb keeps in-frame clones, though not all of them. Here the sample spans about 43,000 clones, approximately 94% being singletons. Sequencing input: PBMCs. The source is a donor aged 10 to 29 with latent tuberculosis or without tuberculosis infection. Some clones in this sample may be carry-over from other donors' samples.

The genes are TRBV9 and TRBJ1-1, with TRBD1 matching 8 bases. The V segment lost 3 bases and the J segment 5 bases; nucleotides outside the gene matches: 6. This CDR3 is 14 amino acids long. Germline values: CDR1 SGDLS, CDR2 YYNGEE. The chain's CDR3 is CASSAGQGRTEAFF. The CDR3 DNA reads TGTGCCAGCAGCGCAGGACAGGGTAGGACTGAAGCTTTCTTT.

This chain links TRBV5-4 with TRBJ1-3; D is possibly TRBD1 (6 bases). V was clipped by 4 bases and J by 0 bases, with 8 bases between them. Germline CDR1 and CDR2: SGHNT and YYREEE (reference sequence). CDR3 length: 14 amino acids. CDR3 residues: CASSPDSSGNTIYF. In nucleotides, the CDR3 is TGTGCCAGCAGCCCGGACAGCTCTGGAAACACCATATATTTT. Looking up the rest from reference TRBV5-4 and TRBJ1-3 gives the full variable domain: ETGVTQSPTHLIKTRGQQVTLRCSSQSGHNTVSWYQQALGQGPQFIFQYYREEENGRGNFPPRFSGLQFPNYSSELNVNALELDDSALYLCASSPDSSGNTIYFGEGSWLTVV.

The chain is built from TRBV18 and TRBJ2-1; 8 nucleotides align to TRBD2. Per the germline V gene, CDR1 is KGHSH and CDR2 is LQKENI. V dropped 5 bases and J dropped 2; count of bases not matched to a gene: 5. This CDR3 region has 15 residues. The CDR3 sequence is CASSTTSGPYNEQFF. The DNA of the CDR3 is TGTGCCAGCTCAACTACTAGCGGCCCCTACAATGAGCAGTTCTTC. The whole variable domain, filled in from reference TRBV18 and TRBJ2-1, reads NAGVMQNPRHLVRRRGQEARLRCSPMKGHSHVYWYRQLPEEGLKFMVYLQKENIIDESGMPKERFSAEFPKEGPSILRIQQVVRGDSAAYFCASSTTSGPYNEQFFGPGTRLTVL.

The chain has TRBV9 and TRBJ2-1; D not resolved. The V end was cut by 2 bases, the J end by 7 bases, with 10 bases between. Germline V gene data show CDR1 as SGDLS and CDR2 as YYNGEE. The CDR3 totals 13 residues. The CDR3 nucleotides are TGTGCCAGCAGCGTTAGCCCTGGGAATGAGCAGTTCTTC. It codes for CASSVSPGNEQFF.

The gene calls are TRBV30 and TRBJ1-1; 7 bases are shared with TRBD1. The CDR3 runs 13 residues. V shed 4 bases and J 1 base; nucleotides not matched to a gene: 3. The germline V gene encodes CDR1 GTSNPN and CDR2 SVGIG (reference sequence). The CDR3 DNA sequence: TGTGCCTGGACCGGACAGGCGAACACTGAAGCTTTCTTT. Amino acids: CAWTGQANTEAFF.

V gene TRBV15 combines with J gene TRBJ2-1, with 7 bases matching TRBD1. Trimming at V came to 2 bases and at J to 3 bases, leaving 7 bases not matched to a gene. The length of the CDR3 is 16 residues. CDR1 is LNHNV, CDR2 YYDKDF, per germline (reference sequence). Written as DNA, the CDR3 is TGTGCCACCAGCAGAACACAGACAGGGTACTACAATGAGCAGTTCTTC. Protein: CATSRTQTGYYNEQFF.

The J gene is TRBJ2-7, the V gene TRBV4-1; D possibly corresponds to TRBD2 (5 bases). V lost 4 bases and J lost 4, with 14 bases in between. The germline gives CDR1 MGHRA, CDR2 YSYEKL. This CDR3 has 14 amino acids. The CDR3 bases are TGCGCCAGCAGCCCTTCGGGTGGCGGGTACGAGCAGTACTTC. This translates into CASSPSGGGYEQYF.

CDR3 DNA: TGTGCCAGCAGCCGACTAGCGGGAGACTACAATGAGCAGTTCTTC. It specifies CASSRLAGDYNEQFF. The chain joins TRBV14 to TRBJ2-1; TRBD2 matches 12 bases. Trimming at V came to 4 bases and at J to 3 bases, leaving 1 base not matched to a gene. The CDR3 consists of 15 residues. Germline V gene lookup returns CDR1 SGHDN and CDR2 FVKESK.

J is TRBJ2-2 and V is TRBV10-1, with D hard to call. The CDR3 consists of 11 residues. With 8 bases removed from V and 6 bases from J, the gap between germline ends came to 7 bases. Germline V lookup: CDR1 WNHNN, CDR2 SYGVQD (reference sequence). CDR3 in amino acids: CASRSSGELFF. The CDR3 DNA reads TGCGCCAGCCGTTCCTCCGGGGAGCTGTTTTTT.

The genes are TRBV11-2 and TRBJ2-1, with 7 nucleotides matching TRBD1. CDR3 length: 15 amino acids. CDR1 and CDR2 (germline): SGHAT, FQNNGV. V shed 2 bases and J 0 bases; nucleotides not matched to a gene: 1. CDR3 sequence reads: CASSLKGASYNEQFF. DNA of the CDR3: TGTGCCAGCAGCTTAAAGGGGGCCTCCTACAATGAGCAGTTCTTC. The full variable domain, in which reference TRBV11-2 and TRBJ2-1 provide the parts outside the CDR3, is EAGVAQSPRYKIIEKRQSVAFWCNPISGHATLYWYQQILGQGPKLLIQFQNNGVVDDSQLPKDRFSAERLKGVDSTLKIQPAKLEDSAVYLCASSLKGASYNEQFFGPGTRLTVL.

This clone has only one observation. The chain joins TRBV5-1 to TRBJ2-1, with 7 bases identical to TRBD1. Germline lookup yields CDR1 SGHRS and CDR2 YFSETQ. This CDR3 is 16 amino acids long. With 0 bases clipped from V and 5 bases from J, the junction kept 8 bases outside the gene matches. CDR3 DNA: TGCGCCAGCAGCTTGGAAGTCGGGGACAGAAACAATGAGCAGTTCTTC. It encodes CASSLEVGDRNNEQFF.

The V gene is TRBV7-7, the J gene TRBJ2-6, with D perhaps matching TRBD2 (7 bases). Trimming cost V 5 bases and J 2 bases, with 13 bases left between them. From germline, CDR1 is SSHAT and CDR2 FNYEAQ (reference sequence). There are 16 residues in the CDR3. The CDR3 loop reads CASSTRGRTGANVLTF. For the CDR3, the DNA is TGTGCCAGCAGCACGCGGGGGCGCACTGGGGCCAACGTCCTGACTTTC. Complete variable domain (other parts from reference TRBV7-7 and TRBJ2-6): GAGVSQSPRYKVTKRGQDVTLRCDPISSHATLYWYQQALGQGPEFLTYFNYEAQPDKSGLPSDRFSAERPEGSISTLTIQRTEQRDSAMYRCASSTRGRTGANVLTFGAGSRLTVL.

This chain uses TRBV19 with TRBJ2-3, with D perhaps matching TRBD2 (5 bases). Trimming pared 5 bases from V and 1 base from J, leaving 13 bases between. CDR1 is LNHDA, CDR2 SQIVND, per germline (reference sequence). This CDR3 is 15 amino acids long. Here the CDR3 reads CASSPPRAGTDTQYF. The CDR3 coding sequence is TGTGCCAGTAGTCCGCCGAGGGCGGGCACAGATACGCAGTATTTT. The variable domain in full, with the rest retrieved from reference TRBV19 and TRBJ2-3, is DGGITQSPKYLFRKEGQNVTLSCEQNLNHDAMYWYRQDPGQGLRLIYYSQIVNDFQKGDIAEGYSVSREKKESFPLTVTSAQKNPTAFYLCASSPPRAGTDTQYFGPGTRLTVL.

The rearrangement links TRBV27 to TRBJ1-1, with 7 bases fitting TRBD1. J was trimmed by 5 bases and V by 5 bases; bases with no gene match: 14. The germline CDR1 and CDR2 sequences are MNHEY and SMNVEV (reference sequence). The CDR3 has 16 amino acids. CDR3 bases: TGTGCCAGCAGTCCGTTGACAGGGCGAGCCAAGACTGAAGCTTTCTTT. Encoded protein: CASSPLTGRAKTEAFF.

The gene calls are TRBV28 and TRBJ2-5; the match to TRBD1 covers 8 bases. Germline V lookup: CDR1 MDHEN, CDR2 SYDVKM. The CDR3 loop spans 14 amino acids. J lost 4 bases, V lost 5 bases, and 6 bases had no gene match. In DNA form, the CDR3 reads TGTGCCAGCAGTCCCGGACAGGGAACAGAGACCCAGTACTTC. Translated: CASSPGQGTETQYF.

V gene TRBV19 combines with J gene TRBJ1-3, with D unresolved. The V and J ends lost 5 bases and 4 bases respectively, with 15 bases between them. This CDR3 has 15 residues. The germline gives CDR1 LNHDA, CDR2 SQIVND (reference sequence). This chain's CDR3 is CASSPGPARGNTIYF. CDR3 sequence (DNA): TGTGCCAGTAGTCCCGGCCCAGCTAGAGGAAACACCATATATTTT.

The V gene is TRBV29-1, the J gene TRBJ1-1; TRBD1 is a possible D gene (6 bases). The CDR3 extends over 13 amino acids. Trimming cost V 6 bases and J 7 bases, with 18 bases left between them. Germline lookup yields CDR1 SQVTM and CDR2 ANQGSEA. The CDR3 loop reads CSVRDTALYEAFF. The CDR3 DNA sequence: TGCAGCGTCCGGGACACGGCGTTGTATGAAGCTTTCTTT. The full variable domain, rest sourced from reference TRBV29-1 and TRBJ1-1, is SAVISQKPSRDICQRGTSLTIQCQVDSQVTMMFWYRQQPGQSLTLIATANQGSEATYESGFVIDKFPISRPNLTFSTLTVSNMSPEDSSIYLCSVRDTALYEAFFGQGTRLTVV.

Points on this clone: The limits of the CDR3 on the DNA are not certain, so only TCRdb's listed CDR3 is given. The genes are TRBV28 and TRBJ2-7; the listed D gene, TRBD2, was not tested against the DNA. The CDR3 numbers 16 amino acids, ends counted. Looked up from germline, CDR1 is MDHEN and CDR2 is SYDVKM. CDR3 amino acids: CASSSSPSGSSYEQYF.

The rearrangement links TRBV5-6 to TRBJ2-1, with 12 nucleotides matching TRBD2. Per germline, CDR1 SGHDT and CDR2 YYEEEE. This CDR3 region has 18 residues. Trimming took 6 bases from V and 4 from J; bases not matched to a gene: 14. The CDR3 bases are TGTGCCAGCACTTTACGGACTAGCGGGACCCTAAGATACAATGAGCAGTTCTTC. This gives the protein CASTLRTSGTLRYNEQFF.